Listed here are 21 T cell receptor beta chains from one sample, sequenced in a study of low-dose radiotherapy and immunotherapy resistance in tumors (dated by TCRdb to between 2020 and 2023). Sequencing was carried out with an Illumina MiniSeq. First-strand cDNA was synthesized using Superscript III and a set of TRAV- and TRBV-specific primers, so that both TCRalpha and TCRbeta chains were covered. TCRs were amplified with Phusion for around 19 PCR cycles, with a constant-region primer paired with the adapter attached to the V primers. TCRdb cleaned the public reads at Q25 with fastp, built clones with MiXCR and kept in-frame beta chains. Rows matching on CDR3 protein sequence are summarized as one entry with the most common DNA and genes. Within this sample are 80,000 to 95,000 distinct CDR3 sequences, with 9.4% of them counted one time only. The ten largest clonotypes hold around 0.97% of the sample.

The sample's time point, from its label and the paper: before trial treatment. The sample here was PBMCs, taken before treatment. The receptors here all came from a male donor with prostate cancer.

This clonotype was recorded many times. The CDR3 DNA reads TGTGCCAGCAGCTTAGGGCAACAGGTCTATGGCTACACCTTC. Amino acids: CASSLGQQVYGYTF. This chain connects TRBV7-2 to TRBJ1-2; possible D gene TRBD1, 5 bases. Deletions cut 1 base from V and 4 bases from J, with 10 bases between. Germline V lookup: CDR1 SGHTA, CDR2 FQGNSA. There are 14 residues in the CDR3.

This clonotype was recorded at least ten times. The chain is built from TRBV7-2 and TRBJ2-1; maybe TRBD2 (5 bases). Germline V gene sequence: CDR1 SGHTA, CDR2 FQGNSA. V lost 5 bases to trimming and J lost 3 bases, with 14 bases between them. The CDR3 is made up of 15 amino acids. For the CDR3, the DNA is TGTGCCAGCAGCCCAATTCCGACTAACTACAATGAGCAGTTCTTC. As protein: CASSPIPTNYNEQFF.

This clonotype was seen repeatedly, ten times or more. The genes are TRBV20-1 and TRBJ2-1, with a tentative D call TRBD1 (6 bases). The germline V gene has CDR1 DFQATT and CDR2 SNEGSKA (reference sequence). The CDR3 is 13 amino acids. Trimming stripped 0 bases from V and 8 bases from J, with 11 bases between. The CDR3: CSARDDQGHEQFF. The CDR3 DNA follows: TGCAGTGCTAGAGATGACCAGGGGCATGAGCAGTTCTTC.

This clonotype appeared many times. The CDR3: CSAIASGFGSYEQYF. The CDR3 bases are TGCAGTGCTATCGCTAGCGGTTTCGGCTCCTACGAGCAGTACTTC. The V and J genes are TRBV20-1 and TRBJ2-7, with 7 bases lining up with TRBD2. From germline, CDR1 is DFQATT and CDR2 SNEGSKA (reference sequence). V lost 4 bases, J lost 0 bases, and 9 bases stayed unmatched. This CDR3 has 15 residues.

The CDR3 is CASSFWGLALNEQFF. CDR3 nucleotide sequence: TGTGCCAGCAGTTTTTGGGGGCTAGCCCTCAATGAGCAGTTCTTC. V usage is TRBV12-3 or TRBV12-4 and J usage is TRBJ2-1, with D possibly being TRBD1 (6 bases). The CDR3 runs 15 residues. V was cut by 3 bases and J by 6 bases, with 15 bases left in between.

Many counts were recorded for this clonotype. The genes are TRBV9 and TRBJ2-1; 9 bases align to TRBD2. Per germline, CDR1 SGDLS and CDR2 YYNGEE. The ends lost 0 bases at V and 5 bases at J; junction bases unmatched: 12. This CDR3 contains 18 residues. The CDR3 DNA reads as TGTGCCAGCAGCGTAGCTAAGGGTGGACTAGCGCAGAACAATGAGCAGTTCTTC. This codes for CASSVAKGGLAQNNEQFF.

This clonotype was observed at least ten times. The DNA of the CDR3 is TGCAGTGCTAGAGTACACCCGCCGGGACCCTCCCGTGAGCAGTTCTTC. Its protein product is CSARVHPPGPSREQFF. The chain uses TRBV20-1 and TRBJ2-1; either TRBD1 or TRBD2 may fit D (5 bases each). The V end was cut by 1 base, the J end by 9 bases, with 22 bases between. Looked up from germline, CDR1 is DFQATT and CDR2 is SNEGSKA (reference sequence). The CDR3 covers 16 residues.

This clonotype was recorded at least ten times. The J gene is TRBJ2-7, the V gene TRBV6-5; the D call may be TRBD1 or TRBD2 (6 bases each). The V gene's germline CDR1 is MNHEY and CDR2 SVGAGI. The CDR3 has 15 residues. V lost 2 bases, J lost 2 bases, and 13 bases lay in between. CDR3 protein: CASSYRGGLTYEQYF. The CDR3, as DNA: TGTGCCAGCAGTTACAGAGGGGGACTCACCTACGAGCAGTACTTC.

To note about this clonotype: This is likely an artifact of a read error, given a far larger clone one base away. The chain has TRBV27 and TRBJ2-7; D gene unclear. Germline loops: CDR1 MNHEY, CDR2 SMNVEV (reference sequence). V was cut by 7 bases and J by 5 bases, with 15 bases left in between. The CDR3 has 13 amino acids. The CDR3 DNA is TGTGCCAGCACCCCAAGTGGCCGCCACGAGCAGTACTTC. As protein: CASTPSGRHEQYF.

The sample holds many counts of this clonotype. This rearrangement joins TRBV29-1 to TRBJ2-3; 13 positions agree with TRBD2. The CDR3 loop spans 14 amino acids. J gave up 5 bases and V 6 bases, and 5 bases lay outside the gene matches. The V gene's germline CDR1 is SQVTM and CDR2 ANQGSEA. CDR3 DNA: TGCAGCGTAAGGACTAGCGGGAGTGGAGATACGCAGTATTTT. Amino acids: CSVRTSGSGDTQYF.

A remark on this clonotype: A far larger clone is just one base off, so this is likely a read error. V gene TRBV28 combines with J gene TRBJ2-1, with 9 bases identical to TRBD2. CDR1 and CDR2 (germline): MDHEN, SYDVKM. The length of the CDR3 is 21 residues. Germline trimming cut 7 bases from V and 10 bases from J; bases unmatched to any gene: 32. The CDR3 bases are TGTGCCAGCACCGATTCTTTCGGGACTAGCCTCGTCGATGAGCTACGCTACGAGCAGTTCTTC. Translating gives CASTDSFGTSLVDELRYEQFF.

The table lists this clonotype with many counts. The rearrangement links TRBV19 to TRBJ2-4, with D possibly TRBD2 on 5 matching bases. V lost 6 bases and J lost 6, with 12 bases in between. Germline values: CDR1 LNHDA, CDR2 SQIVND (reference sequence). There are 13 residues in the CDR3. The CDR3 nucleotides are TGTGCCAGTAGCCGGGGATATGGAAACATTCAGTACTTC. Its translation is CASSRGYGNIQYF.

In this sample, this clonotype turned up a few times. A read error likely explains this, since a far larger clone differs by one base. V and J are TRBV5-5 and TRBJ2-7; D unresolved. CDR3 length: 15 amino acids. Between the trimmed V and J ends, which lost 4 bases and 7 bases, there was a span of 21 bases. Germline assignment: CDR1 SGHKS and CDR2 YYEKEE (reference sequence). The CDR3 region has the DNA TGTGCCAGCAGCCTTGATTGGGCCTCCTACAATGAGCAGTACTTC. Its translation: CASSLDWASYNEQYF.

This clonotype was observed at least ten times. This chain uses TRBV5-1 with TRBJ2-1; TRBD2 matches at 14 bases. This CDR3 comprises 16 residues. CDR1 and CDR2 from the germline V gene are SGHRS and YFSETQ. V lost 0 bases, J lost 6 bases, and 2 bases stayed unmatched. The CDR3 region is CASSLGGLAGVNEQFF. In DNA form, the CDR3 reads TGCGCCAGCAGCTTGGGGGGACTAGCGGGAGTCAATGAGCAGTTCTTC. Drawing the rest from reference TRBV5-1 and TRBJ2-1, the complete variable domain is KAGVTQTPRYLIKTRGQQVTLSCSPISGHRSVSWYQQTPGQGLQFLFEYFSETQRNKGNFPGRFSGRQFSNSRSEMNVSTLELGDSALYLCASSLGGLAGVNEQFFGPGTRLTVL.

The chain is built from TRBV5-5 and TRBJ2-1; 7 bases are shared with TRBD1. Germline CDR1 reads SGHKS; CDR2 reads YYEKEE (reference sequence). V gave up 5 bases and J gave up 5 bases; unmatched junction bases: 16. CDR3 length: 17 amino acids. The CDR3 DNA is TGTGCCAGCAGTTTTTTCGCGGCAGGGGGTAGCGACAATGAGCAGTTCTTC. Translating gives CASSFFAAGGSDNEQFF.

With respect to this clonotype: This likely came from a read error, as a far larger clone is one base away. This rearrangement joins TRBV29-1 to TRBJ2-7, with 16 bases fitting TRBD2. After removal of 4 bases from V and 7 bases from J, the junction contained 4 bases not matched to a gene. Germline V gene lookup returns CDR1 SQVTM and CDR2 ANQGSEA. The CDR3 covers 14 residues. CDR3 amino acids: CSVGGLAGGNEQYF. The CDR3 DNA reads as TGCAGCGTTGGGGGACTAGCGGGAGGGAATGAGCAGTACTTC.

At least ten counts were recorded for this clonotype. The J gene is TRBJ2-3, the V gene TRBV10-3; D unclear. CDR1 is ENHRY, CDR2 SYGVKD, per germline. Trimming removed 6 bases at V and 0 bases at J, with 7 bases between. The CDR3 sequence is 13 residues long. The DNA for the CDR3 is TGTGCCATCAGGGAGACTAGCACAGATACGCAGTATTTT. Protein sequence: CAIRETSTDTQYF.

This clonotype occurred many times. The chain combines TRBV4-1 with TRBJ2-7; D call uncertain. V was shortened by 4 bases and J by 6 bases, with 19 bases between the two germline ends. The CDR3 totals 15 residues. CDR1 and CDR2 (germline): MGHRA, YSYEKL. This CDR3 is CASSPWASVMSEQYF. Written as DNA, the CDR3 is TGCGCCAGCAGCCCCTGGGCGTCAGTAATGAGCGAGCAGTACTTC.

CDR3: CASRSSGRQYF. CDR3 sequence (DNA): TGTGCCAGCAGATCTAGCGGGAGGCAGTACTTC. The rearrangement joins TRBV27 to TRBJ2-7; TRBD2 matches at 10 bases. The CDR3 is 11 amino acids. With 6 bases clipped from V and 9 bases from J, the junction kept 2 bases outside the gene matches. Looked up from germline, CDR1 is MNHEY and CDR2 is SMNVEV (reference sequence).

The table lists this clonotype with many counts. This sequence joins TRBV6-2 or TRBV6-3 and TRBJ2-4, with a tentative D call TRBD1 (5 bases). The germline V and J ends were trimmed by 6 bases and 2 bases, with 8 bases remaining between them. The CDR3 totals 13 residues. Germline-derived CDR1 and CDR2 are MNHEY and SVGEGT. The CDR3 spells CASSLGPKNIQYF. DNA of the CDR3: TGTGCCAGCAGCTTGGGGCCCAAAAACATTCAGTACTTC.

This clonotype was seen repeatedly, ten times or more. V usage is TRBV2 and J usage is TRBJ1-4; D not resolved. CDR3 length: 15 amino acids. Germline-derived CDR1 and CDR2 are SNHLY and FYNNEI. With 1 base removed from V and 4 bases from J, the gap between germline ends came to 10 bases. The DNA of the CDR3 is TGTGCCAGCAGTGAAGAGGGCAGGATTAATGAAAAACTGTTTTTT. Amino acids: CASSEEGRINEKLFF. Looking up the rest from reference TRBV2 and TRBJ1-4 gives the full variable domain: EPEVTQTPSHQVTQMGQEVILRCVPISNHLYFYWYRQILGQKVEFLVSFYNNEISEKSEIFDDQFSVERPDGSNFTLKIRSTKLEDSAMYFCASSEEGRINEKLFFGSGTQLSVL.